Listed below are T cell receptor beta chains from one sample, sequenced in a study of cytomegalovirus exposure and HLA in healthy donors. This table comes from immunoSEQ multiplex PCR, and its TCRdb copy is limited to in-frame clones, with some not included. This sample has approximately 180,000 clones, with roughly 13% found just once. The sequenced material came from PBMCs. The receptor set was obtained from a man aged 45-65 years in good health and CMV-seropositive. The CDR3 runs from the conserved cysteine through the conserved F or W. Each record gives: V gene, D gene, CDR3 length, J gene, clone size, CDR3 protein, CDR3 DNA. A D gene is named only where the DNA matches it firmly. A row's size may be missing; if present it is once, few, many or a size class.

TRBV19,TRBD1,15,TRBJ1-1,few,CASSSWTGGMTEAFF,TGTGCCAGTAGTTCCTGGACAGGGGGCATGACTGAAGCTTTCTTT
TRBV6-5,TRBD1,14,TRBJ1-2,.,CASSRTGGGYGYTF,TGTGCCAGCAGCCGGACAGGAGGGGGCTATGGCTACACCTTC
TRBV28,TRBD1,13,TRBJ1-2,.,CASTTGGRYGYTF,TGTGCCAGCACGACAGGGGGCCGGTATGGCTACACCTTC
TRBV2,.,14,TRBJ2-7,.,CASSERLVFDEQYF,TGTGCCAGCAGTGAAAGACTAGTATTTGACGAGCAGTACTTC
TRBV29-1,TRBD1,15,TRBJ1-2,.,CSVDGEGAMGDGYTF,TGCAGCGTTGATGGAGAGGGGGCTATGGGTGATGGCTACACCTTC
TRBV2,TRBD1,13,TRBJ1-6,.,CASRGQGVPTLHF,TGTGCCAGCAGGGGACAGGGGGTTCCGACCCTCCACTTT
TRBV2,.,12,TRBJ1-1,.,CASSGPRVEAFF,TGTGCCAGCAGTGGGCCGAGGGTAGAAGCTTTCTTT
TRBV7-2,TRBD2,16,TRBJ2-5,.,CASSLAASGGQETQYF,TGTGCCAGCAGCTTAGCGGCTAGCGGGGGACAAGAGACCCAGTACTTC
TRBV15,.,13,TRBJ2-5,.,CATSPRISGTQYF,TGTGCCACCAGCCCGAGAATCTCCGGGACCCAGTACTTC
TRBV5-7,.,16,TRBJ1-3,.,CASSTKGILSGNTIYF,TGTGCCAGCAGCACCAAGGGGATTCTCTCTGGAAACACCATATATTTT
TRBV7-2,TRBD2,13,TRBJ2-3,few,CASSLGGPDTQYF,TGTGCCAGCAGCTTGGGAGGGCCAGATACGCAGTATTTT
TRBV9,.,14,TRBJ1-3,few,CASNLRGAGNTIYF,TGTGCCAGCAACCTACGGGGAGCTGGAAACACCATATATTTT
TRBV29-1,.,11,TRBJ1-1,few,CSVGSGVEAFF,TGCAGCGTTGGGTCGGGAGTAGAAGCTTTCTTT
TRBV11-3,TRBD1,13,TRBJ2-2,few,CASSLQGVGELFF,TGTGCCAGCAGCCTCCAGGGGGTCGGGGAGCTGTTTTTT
TRBV5-1,TRBD1,15,TRBJ1-5,.,CASSATGDSNQPQHF,TGCGCCAGCAGTGCTACAGGGGATAGCAATCAGCCCCAGCATTTT